The entry that follows covers one TCR beta chain sequence. These data come from a study of blood T cell repertoires in COVID-19. Study context: Samples came from the United States, Italy and Spain, spanning acute and convalescent COVID-19. Sample material is recorded as cDNA or gDNA derived from T cells, B-cell-depleted T cells, or PBMCs.

V lost 1 base, J lost 0 bases, and 6 bases lay in between. The CDR3 is 14 amino acids. Germline V lookup: CDR1 SEHNR, CDR2 FQNEAQ (reference sequence). In the authors' methods: From reference gene primer amplification, estimates of nucleated cell counts were derived. The data were produced by immunoSEQ multiplex PCR, yet TCRdb's version contains in-frame clones alone and is incomplete. V and J calls and clone size are as listed in that table; D and trimming were resolved from the DNA. The sample includes roughly 230,000 clones, about 88% seen only once; the top ten take less than 5%. The specimen was peripheral blood. V gene TRBV7-9 combines with J gene TRBJ1-2; D gene unclear. The receptor's source is a woman aged 40 to 50 who had recovered from COVID-19. CDR3: CASSLGPSNYGYTF. The CDR3 region has the DNA TGTGCCAGCAGCTTAGGTCCTTCTAACTATGGCTACACCTTC.